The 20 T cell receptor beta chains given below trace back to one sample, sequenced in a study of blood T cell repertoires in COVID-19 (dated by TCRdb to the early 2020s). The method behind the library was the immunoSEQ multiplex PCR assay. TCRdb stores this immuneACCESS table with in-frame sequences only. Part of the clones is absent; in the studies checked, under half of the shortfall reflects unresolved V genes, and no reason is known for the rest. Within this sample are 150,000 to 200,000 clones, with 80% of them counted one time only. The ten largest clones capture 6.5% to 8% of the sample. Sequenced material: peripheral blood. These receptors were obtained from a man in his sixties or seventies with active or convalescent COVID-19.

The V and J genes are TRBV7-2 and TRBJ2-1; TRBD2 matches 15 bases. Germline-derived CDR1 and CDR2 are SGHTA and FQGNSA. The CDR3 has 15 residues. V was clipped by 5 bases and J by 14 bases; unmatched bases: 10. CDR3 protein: CASSMRTSGGAAEFF. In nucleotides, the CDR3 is TGTGCCAGCAGCATGAGGACTAGCGGGGGGGCTGCGGAGTTCTTC. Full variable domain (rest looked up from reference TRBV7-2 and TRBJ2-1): GAGVSQSPSNKVTEKGKDVELRCDPISGHTALYWYRQSLGQGLEFLIYFQGNSAPDKSGLPSDRFSAERTGGSVSTLTIQRTQQEDSAVYLCASSMRTSGGAAEFFGPGTRLTVL.

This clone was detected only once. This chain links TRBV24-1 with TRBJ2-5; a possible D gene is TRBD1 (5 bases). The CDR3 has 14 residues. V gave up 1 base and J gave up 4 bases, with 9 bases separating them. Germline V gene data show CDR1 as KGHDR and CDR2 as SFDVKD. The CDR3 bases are TGTGCCACCAGTGATTTCGACAGTTCAGAGACCCAGTACTTC. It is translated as CATSDFDSSETQYF.

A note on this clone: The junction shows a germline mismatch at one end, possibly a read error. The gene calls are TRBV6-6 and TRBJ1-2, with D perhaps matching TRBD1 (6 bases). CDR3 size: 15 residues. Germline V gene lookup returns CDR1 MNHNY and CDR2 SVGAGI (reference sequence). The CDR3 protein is CASSYHGGANDGYTF. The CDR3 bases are TGTGCCAGCAGTTACCATGGGGGGGCTAACGATGGCTACACCTTC.

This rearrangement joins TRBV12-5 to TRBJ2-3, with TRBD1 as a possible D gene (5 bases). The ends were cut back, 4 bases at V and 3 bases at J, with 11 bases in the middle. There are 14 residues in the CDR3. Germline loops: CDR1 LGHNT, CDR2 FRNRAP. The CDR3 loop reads CASGYQGLTDTQYF. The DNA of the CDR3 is TGTGCTAGTGGTTACCAGGGTTTAACAGATACGCAGTATTTT.

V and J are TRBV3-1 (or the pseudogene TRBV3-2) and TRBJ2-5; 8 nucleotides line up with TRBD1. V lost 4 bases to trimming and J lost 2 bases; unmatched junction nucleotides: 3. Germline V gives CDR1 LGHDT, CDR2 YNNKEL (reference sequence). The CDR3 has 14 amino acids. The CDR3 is CASSPRTGQETQYF. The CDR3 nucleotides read TGTGCCAGCAGCCCCAGGACAGGGCAAGAGACCCAGTACTTC.

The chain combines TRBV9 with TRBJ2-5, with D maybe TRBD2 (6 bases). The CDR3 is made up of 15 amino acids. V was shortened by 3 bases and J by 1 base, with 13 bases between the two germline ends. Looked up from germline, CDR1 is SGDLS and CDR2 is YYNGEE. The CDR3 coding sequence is TGTGCCAGCAGCGCTGTTGGGACTTTCCAAGAGACCCAGTACTTC. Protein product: CASSAVGTFQETQYF.

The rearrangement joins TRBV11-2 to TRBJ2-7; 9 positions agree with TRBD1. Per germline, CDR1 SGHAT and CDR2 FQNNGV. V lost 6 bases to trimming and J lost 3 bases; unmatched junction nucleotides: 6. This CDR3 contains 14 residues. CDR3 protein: CASRRATGGYEQYF. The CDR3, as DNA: TGTGCCAGCAGACGAGCGACAGGGGGCTACGAGCAGTACTTC.

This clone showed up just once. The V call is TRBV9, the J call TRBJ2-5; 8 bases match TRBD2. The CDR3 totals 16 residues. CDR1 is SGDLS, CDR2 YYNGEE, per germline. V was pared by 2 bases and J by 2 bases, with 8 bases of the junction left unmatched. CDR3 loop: CASSVPRLAQQETQYF. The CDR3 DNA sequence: TGTGCCAGCAGCGTGCCGAGACTAGCGCAACAAGAGACCCAGTACTTC.

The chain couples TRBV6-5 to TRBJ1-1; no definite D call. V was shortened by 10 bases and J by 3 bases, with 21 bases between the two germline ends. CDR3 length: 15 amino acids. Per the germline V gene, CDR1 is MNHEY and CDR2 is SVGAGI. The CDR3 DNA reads TGTGCCATCTTACAGTCCTACGGATGGGACACTGAAGCTTTCTTT. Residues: CAILQSYGWDTEAFF.

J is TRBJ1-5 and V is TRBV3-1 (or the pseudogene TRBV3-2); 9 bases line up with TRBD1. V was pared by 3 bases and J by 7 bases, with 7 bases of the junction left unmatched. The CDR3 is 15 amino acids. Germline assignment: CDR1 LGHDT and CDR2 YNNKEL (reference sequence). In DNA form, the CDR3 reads TGTGCCAGCAGCCAGGACACAGGGGGCAGACAGCCCCAGCATTTT. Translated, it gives CASSQDTGGRQPQHF.

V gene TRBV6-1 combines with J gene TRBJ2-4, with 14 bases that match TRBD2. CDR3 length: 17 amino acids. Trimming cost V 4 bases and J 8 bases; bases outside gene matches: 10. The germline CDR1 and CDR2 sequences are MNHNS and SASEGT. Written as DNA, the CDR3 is TGTGCCAGCAGTGCCCAGACTAGCGGGAGGGTGAGGTACATTCAGTACTTC. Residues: CASSAQTSGRVRYIQYF.

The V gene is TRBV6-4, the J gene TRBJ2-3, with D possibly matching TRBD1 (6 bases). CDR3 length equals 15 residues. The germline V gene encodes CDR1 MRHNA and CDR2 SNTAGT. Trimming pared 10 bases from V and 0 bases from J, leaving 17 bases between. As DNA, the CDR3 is TGTGCCACCAAAAGGACAGAACTTAGCACAGATACGCAGTATTTT. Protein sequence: CATKRTELSTDTQYF.

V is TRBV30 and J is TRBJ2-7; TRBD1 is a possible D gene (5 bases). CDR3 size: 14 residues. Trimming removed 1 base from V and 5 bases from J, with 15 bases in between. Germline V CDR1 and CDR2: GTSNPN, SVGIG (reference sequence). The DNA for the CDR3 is TGTGCCTGGAGTGCGAAGGCAGGGTGGGACGAGCAGTACTTC. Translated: CAWSAKAGWDEQYF.

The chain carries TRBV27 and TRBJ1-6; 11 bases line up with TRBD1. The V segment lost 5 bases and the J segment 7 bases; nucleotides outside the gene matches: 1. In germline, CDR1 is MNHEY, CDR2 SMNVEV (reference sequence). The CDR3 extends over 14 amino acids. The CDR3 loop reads CASSRDRGNSPLHF. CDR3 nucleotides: TGTGCCAGCAGTCGGGACAGGGGGAATTCACCCCTCCACTTT.

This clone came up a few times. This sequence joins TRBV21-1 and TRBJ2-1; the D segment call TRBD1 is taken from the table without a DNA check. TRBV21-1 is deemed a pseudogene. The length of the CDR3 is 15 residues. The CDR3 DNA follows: TGTGCCAGCGTATACCGGGACAGGGACTACAATGAGCAGTTCTTC. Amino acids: CASVYRDRDYNEQFF.

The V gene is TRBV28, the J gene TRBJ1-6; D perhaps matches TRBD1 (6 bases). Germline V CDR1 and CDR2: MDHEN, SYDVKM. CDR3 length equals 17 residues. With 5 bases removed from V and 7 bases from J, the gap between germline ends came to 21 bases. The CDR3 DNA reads TGTGCCAGCAGTAAGGTGTCAGGGGCCCTAAGAAATTCACCCCTCCACTTT. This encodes CASSKVSGALRNSPLHF.

CDR3 nucleotide sequence: TGTGCCAGCAGCGTACTAGGACAATACAGCACAGATACGCAGTATTTT. This gives the protein CASSVLGQYSTDTQYF. The chain combines TRBV9 with TRBJ2-3, with a weak D call TRBD1 (5 bases). The CDR3 covers 16 residues. The germline V gene encodes CDR1 SGDLS and CDR2 YYNGEE. Trimming removed 1 base from V and 0 bases from J, with 12 bases in between. Using reference TRBV9 and TRBJ2-3 for the parts outside the CDR3, the full variable domain is DSGVTQTPKHLITATGQRVTLRCSPRSGDLSVYWYQQSLDQGLQFLIQYYNGEERAKGNILERFSAQQFPDLHSELNLSSLELGDSALYFCASSVLGQYSTDTQYFGPGTRLTVL.

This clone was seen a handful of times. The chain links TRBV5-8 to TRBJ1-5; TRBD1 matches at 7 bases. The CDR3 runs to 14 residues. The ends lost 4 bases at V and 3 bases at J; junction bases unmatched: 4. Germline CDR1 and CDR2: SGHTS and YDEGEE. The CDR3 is CASSTGTVNQPQHF. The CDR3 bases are TGTGCCAGCAGCACCGGGACAGTCAATCAGCCCCAGCATTTT. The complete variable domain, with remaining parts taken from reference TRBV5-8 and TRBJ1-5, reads EAGVTQSPTHLIKTRGQQATLRCSPISGHTSVYWYQQALGLGLQFLLWYDEGEERNRGNFPPRFSGRQFPNYSSELNVNALELEDSALYLCASSTGTVNQPQHFGDGTRLSIL.

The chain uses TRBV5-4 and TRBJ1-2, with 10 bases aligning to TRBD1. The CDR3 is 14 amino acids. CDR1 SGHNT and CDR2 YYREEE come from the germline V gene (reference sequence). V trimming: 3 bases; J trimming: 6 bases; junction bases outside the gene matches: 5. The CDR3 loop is CASSSRDRGDGYTF. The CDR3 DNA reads TGTGCCAGCAGCTCCCGGGACAGGGGAGATGGCTACACCTTC. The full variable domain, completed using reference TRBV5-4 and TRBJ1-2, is ETGVTQSPTHLIKTRGQQVTLRCSSQSGHNTVSWYQQALGQGPQFIFQYYREEENGRGNFPPRFSGLQFPNYSSELNVNALELDDSALYLCASSSRDRGDGYTFGSGTRLTVV.

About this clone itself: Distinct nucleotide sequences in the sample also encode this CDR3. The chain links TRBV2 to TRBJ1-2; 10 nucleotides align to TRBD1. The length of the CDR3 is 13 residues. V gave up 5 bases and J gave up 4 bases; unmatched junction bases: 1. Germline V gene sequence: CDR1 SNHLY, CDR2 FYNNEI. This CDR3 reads CASSWDRGYGYTF. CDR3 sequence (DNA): TGTGCCAGCAGTTGGGACAGGGGCTATGGCTACACCTTC.